This note documents a single TCR beta chain sequence. What it recognizes is unknown. Profiling relied on immunoSEQ multiplex PCR, and the TCRdb table lists in-frame clones only, not all of them. The repertoire consists of around 80,000 clones, with more than 85% occurring once and the leading ten covering 0.8% to 1%. CDR1 and CDR2 (germline): MNHEY, SVGAGI. The CDR3 runs to 16 residues. V dropped 2 bases and J dropped 0 bases, with 14 bases sitting between them. These data belong to a study of OX40 agonist ivuxolimab in advanced cancers. Study-wide context: Patients were given ivuxolimab, an antibody that agonizes OX40 (CD134).

The study's findings and limits: The CD4+ and CD8+ T cells in the blood had expanded clonally by week 6 at 0.1 to 3.0 mg/kg. Some patients who did not respond also had low normalized T-cell clonal expansion.

This sequence was found in an adult with an advanced solid tumor such as melanoma, head and neck, liver or kidney cancer. The sequenced sample was CD4+ or CD8+ T cells sorted from blood, obtained in a trial of the OX40 agonist ivuxolimab. The J gene is TRBJ2-7, the V gene TRBV6-5; D remains unclear. The CDR3 here is CASSYGSKQDSYEQYF. The CDR3, as DNA: TGTGCCAGCAGTTACGGTTCCAAGCAAGACTCCTACGAGCAGTACTTC.